This record looks at one T cell receptor beta chain sequence and its context. This specimen belongs to a study of T cell changes during pregnancy in multiple sclerosis. V lost 0 bases, J lost 2 bases, and 5 bases lay in between. The CDR3 length is 13 residues. The germline CDR1 and CDR2 sequences are SGHDT and YYEEEE. Profiled with immunoSEQ multiplex PCR; TCRdb holds only in-frame clones, not every one. The data contain 12,000 or so clones, around 94% of them seen just once; the ten biggest clones take up under 0.3%. This TCR derives from a female donor with multiple sclerosis, enrolled in a pregnancy study. The V call is TRBV5-6, the J call TRBJ1-1; D is uncertain. The sample in question was CD4+ T cells from peripheral blood mononuclear cells, obtained before pregnancy. CDR3 loop: CASSLGGNTEAFF. CDR3 nucleotide sequence: TGTGCCAGCAGCTTGGGAGGAAACACTGAAGCTTTCTTT.